Here is one T cell receptor beta chain with its context. Clones were read by immunoSEQ multiplex PCR, and TCRdb kept only the in-frame ones, dropping some. The sample carries about 160,000 clones, around 82% recorded once. The data were obtained in a study of blood T cell repertoires in COVID-19. Participant ages covered about 18 to 95 years across about two dozen US areas. Participant reports of clinical history set cohort assignment. Recovery among Cohort 3 donors was established by two negative PCRs, clearance, or symptom resolution. Trimming cost V 3 bases and J 1 base; bases outside gene matches: 3. The CDR3 is 15 residues long. From germline, CDR1 is KGHDR and CDR2 SFDVKD.

The source material was PBMCs or T cells enriched from blood (not recorded which). V and J are TRBV24-1 and TRBJ2-7, with 9 bases identical to TRBD1. The clonotype was recovered from a man between 60 and 70 years old who had recovered from COVID-19. The CDR3 here is CATSDPDRGSYEQYF. The CDR3 DNA reads TGTGCCACCAGTGATCCGGACAGGGGATCCTACGAGCAGTACTTC.